The TCR beta chain under discussion was sequenced for a study of blood T cell repertoires in COVID-19. Assay: immunoSEQ multiplex PCR; the TCRdb copy retains only in-frame clones and omits some. This sample carries a few hundred thousand clones, approximately 90% of them seen once, and the ten largest clones take 1.5% to 2%. This CDR3 contains 16 residues. The ends were cut back, 8 bases at V and 7 bases at J, with 21 bases in the middle. Germline loops: CDR1 WNHNN, CDR2 SYGVQD (reference sequence). V usage is TRBV10-1 and J usage is TRBJ1-6, with D maybe TRBD1 (5 bases). Specimen: peripheral blood. This TCR was recovered from a woman in her thirties with COVID-19, enrolled during active disease. CDR3 bases: TGCGCCAGCGGGGGAGGAGTAAAGCCCTCGAATTCACCCCTCCACTTT. Amino acid sequence: CASGGGVKPSNSPLHF.